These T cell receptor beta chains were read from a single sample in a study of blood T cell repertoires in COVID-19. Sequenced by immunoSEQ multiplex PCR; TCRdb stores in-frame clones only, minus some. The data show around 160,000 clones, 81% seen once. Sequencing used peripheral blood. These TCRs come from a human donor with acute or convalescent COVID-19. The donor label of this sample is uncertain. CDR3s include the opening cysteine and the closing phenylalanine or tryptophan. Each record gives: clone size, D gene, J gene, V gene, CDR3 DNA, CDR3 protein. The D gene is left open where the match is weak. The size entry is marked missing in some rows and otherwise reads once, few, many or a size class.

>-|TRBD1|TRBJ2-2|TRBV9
TGTGCCAGCAGCGCCTCCGGGACAGCTGGTGACACCGGGGAGCTGTTTTTT
CASSASGTAGDTGELFF
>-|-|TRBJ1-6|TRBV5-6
TGTGCCAGCAGCTCCGAGGTGGAGCAGGGGTTTGCCTCACCCCTCCACTTT
CASSSEVEQGFASPLHF
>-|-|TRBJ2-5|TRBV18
TGTGCCAGCTCACCACCGCGGCAGGGTGGGCAAGAGACCCAGTACTTC
CASSPPRQGGQETQYF
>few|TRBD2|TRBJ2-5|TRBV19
TGTGCCAGTAGCCCTAGGGGACTAGCGAATAGGGAGGAGACCCAGTACTTC
CASSPRGLANREETQYF
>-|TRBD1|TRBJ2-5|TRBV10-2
TGCGCCAGCAGTATAACCGGGACAGGGGGCGGGGAGACCCAGTACTTC
CASSITGTGGGETQYF
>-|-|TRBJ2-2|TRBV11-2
TGTGCCAGCTTGGGACAAATTGGGGACACCGGGGAGCTGTTTTTT
CASLGQIGDTGELFF
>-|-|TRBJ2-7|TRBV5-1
TGCGCCAGCAGCTTGCGGGGGATGGGAGACTACGAGCAGTACTTC
CASSLRGMGDYEQYF
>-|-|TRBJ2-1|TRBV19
TGTGCCAGTAGCCTAGGGGGGGGCCCATACAATGAGCAGTTCTTC
CASSLGGGPYNEQFF
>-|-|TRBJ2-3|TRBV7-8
TGTGCCAGCAGCTTAGGAGGAAGAGGCACAGATACGCAGTATTTT
CASSLGGRGTDTQYF
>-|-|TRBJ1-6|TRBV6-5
TGTGCCAGCAGTTACACAGGGACAAATTCACCCCTCCACTTT
CASSYTGTNSPLHF
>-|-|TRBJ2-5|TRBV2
TGTGCCAGCAGGGTGTATGAGGCTTACTTC
CASRVYEAYF
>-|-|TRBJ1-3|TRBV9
TGTGCCAGCAGCGTAGGGGGCCTTTCTGGAAACACCATATATTTT
CASSVGGLSGNTIYF
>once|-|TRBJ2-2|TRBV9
TGTGCCAGCAGCCCACGAGGAGCCTCTAAAGGCGGGGAGCTGTTTTTT
CASSPRGASKGGELFF
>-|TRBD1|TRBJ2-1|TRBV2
TGTGCCAGCACGCCCCGACAGGGCCCCAATGAGCAGTTCTTC
CASTPRQGPNEQFF
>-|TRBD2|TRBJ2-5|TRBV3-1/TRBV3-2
TGTGCCAGCAGCTTCACAACCGGGACTAGAGGGACCCAGTACTTC
CASSFTTGTRGTQYF
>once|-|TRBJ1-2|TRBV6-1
TGTGCCAGCAGTGAGATGGGGGCTGGCTACACCTTC
CASSEMGAGYTF
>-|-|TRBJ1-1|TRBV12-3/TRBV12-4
TGTGCCAGCAGTTTAGTTCCGGGCACTGAAGCTTTCTTT
CASSLVPGTEAFF
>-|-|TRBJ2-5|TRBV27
TGTGCCAGCAGTTCTACGGGGGAGACCCAGTACTTC
CASSSTGETQYF
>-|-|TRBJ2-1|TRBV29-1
TGCAGCGTCCGTAGCAGGGCGGGGACCTACAATGAGCAGTTCTTC
CSVRSRAGTYNEQFF
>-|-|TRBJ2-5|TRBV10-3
TGTGCCATCAGTGAGGCGGCCTTAGGGACCCAGTACTTC
CAISEAALGTQYF